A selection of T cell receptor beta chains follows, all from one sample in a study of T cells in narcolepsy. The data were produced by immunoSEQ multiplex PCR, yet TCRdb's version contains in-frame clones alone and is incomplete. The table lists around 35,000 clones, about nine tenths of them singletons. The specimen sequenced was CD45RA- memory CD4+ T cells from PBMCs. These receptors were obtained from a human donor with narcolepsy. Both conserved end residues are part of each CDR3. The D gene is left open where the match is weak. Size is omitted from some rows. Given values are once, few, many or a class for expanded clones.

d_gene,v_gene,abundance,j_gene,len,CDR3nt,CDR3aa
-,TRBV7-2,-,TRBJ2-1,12,TGTGCCAGCAGCTCCACTAGCAATGAGCAGTTCTTC,CASSSTSNEQFF
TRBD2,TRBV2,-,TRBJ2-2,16,TGTGCCAGCAGTCCTAGCGGCTTGACGGGGGCCGGGGAGCTGTTTTTT,CASSPSGLTGAGELFF
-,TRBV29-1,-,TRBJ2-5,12,TGCAGCGTTGTCTGGGTTGGTGAGACCCAGTACTTC,CSVVWVGETQYF
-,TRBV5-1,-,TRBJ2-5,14,TGCGCCAGCAGCTTCGGGGCAGGGAAAGAGACCCAGTACTTC,CASSFGAGKETQYF
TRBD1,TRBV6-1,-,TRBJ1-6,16,TGTGCCAGCAGTGATCAGGGGGTGGGGTTAAATTCACCCCTCCACTTT,CASSDQGVGLNSPLHF
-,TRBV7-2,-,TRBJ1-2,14,TGTGCCAGCAGCCTCCGGGACCCGACCTATGGCTACACCTTC,CASSLRDPTYGYTF
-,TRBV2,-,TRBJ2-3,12,TGTGCCAGCAGTGACGGGGCAGATACGCAGTATTTT,CASSDGADTQYF
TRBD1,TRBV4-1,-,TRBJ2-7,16,TGCGCCAGCAGCCAAGATTGGGGACAGGGGGGCTACGAGCAGTACTTC,CASSQDWGQGGYEQYF
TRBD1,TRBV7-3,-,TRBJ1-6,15,TGTGCCAGCAGCCTAGGACAGGGCAATAATTCACCCCTCCACTTT,CASSLGQGNNSPLHF
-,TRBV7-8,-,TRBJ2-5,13,TGTGCCAGCAGCTTTGGAGGGGAAGAGACCCAGTACTTC,CASSFGGEETQYF
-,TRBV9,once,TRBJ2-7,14,TGTGCCAGCAGCGTAGACCCGGGACCCCGAGAGCAGTACTTC,CASSVDPGPREQYF
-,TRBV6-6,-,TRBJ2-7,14,TGTGCCAGCAGGTCGATTACAGGCCCCTACGAGCAGTACTTC,CASRSITGPYEQYF
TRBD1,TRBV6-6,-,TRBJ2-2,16,TGTGCCAGCAGGCCCGGGACAGGGGACTACACCGGGGAGCTGTTTTTT,CASRPGTGDYTGELFF
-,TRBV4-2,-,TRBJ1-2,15,TGTGCCAGCAGCCAATCCCGACTGGGCGTCTATGGCTACACCTTC,CASSQSRLGVYGYTF
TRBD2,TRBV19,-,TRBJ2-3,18,TGTGCCAGTAGTACTATGGCTAGCGGGGGGGCTGGCACAGATACGCAGTATTTT,CASSTMASGGAGTDTQYF
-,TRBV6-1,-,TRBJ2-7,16,TGTGCCAGCAGTGACCCTCCGGGACTGAACACCTACGAGCAGTACTTC,CASSDPPGLNTYEQYF
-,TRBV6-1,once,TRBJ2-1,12,TGTGCCAGCAGTGAGGGCCCCAGAGAGCAGTTCTTC,CASSEGPREQFF
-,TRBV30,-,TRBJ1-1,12,TGTGCCTGGAGTGACGGGAACACTGAAGCTTTCTTT,CAWSDGNTEAFF
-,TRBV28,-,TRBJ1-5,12,TGTGCCAGCACCTACGGAAGTCAGCCCCAGCATTTT,CASTYGSQPQHF
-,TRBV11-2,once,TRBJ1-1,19,TGTGCCAGCAGCTTAGGTAGGCCCCACCCCCGCTCTTTGAACACTGAAGCTTTCTTT,CASSLGRPHPRSLNTEAFF
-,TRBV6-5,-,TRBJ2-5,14,TGTGCCAGCAGTTACTCGAGGGCTCAAGAGACCCAGTACTTC,CASSYSRAQETQYF
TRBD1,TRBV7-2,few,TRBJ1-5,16,TGTGCCAGCAGCTTAGGACAGGGGGGTGGCAATCAGCCCCAGCATTTT,CASSLGQGGGNQPQHF
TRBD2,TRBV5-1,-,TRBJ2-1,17,TGCGCCAGCCCGCCATCCCCGGGACTAGAGGAGGGTAATGAGCAGTTCTTC,CASPPSPGLEEGNEQFF
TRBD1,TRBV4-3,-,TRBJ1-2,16,TGCGCCAGCAGCCCCGGGACAGGGGAGCAGGGTAGTGGCTACACCTTC,CASSPGTGEQGSGYTF
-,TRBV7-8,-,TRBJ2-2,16,TGTGCCAGCAGCCCGAAGAGAGTTAGACCGACCGGGGAGCTGTTTTTT,CASSPKRVRPTGELFF
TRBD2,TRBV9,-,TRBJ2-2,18,TGTGCCAGCAGCGTTAGTTGGGGACTAGCTCGCGGCACCGGGGAGCTGTTTTTT,CASSVSWGLARGTGELFF
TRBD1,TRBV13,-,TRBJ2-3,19,TGTGCCAGCAGCTTAGGCCTTCTCGGGACAGGGGTCCACACAGATACGCAGTATTTT,CASSLGLLGTGVHTDTQYF
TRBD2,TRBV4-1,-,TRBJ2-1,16,TGCGCCAGCAGCCAAGGGACTAGCGGGGGATACAATGAGCAGTTCTTC,CASSQGTSGGYNEQFF
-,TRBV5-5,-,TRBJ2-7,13,TGTGCCAGCAGCTTGGAAGTGTCCTACGAGCAGTACTTC,CASSLEVSYEQYF
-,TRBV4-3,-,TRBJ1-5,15,TGCGCCAGCAGCCAAGAAGCCGGTGGAAATCAGCCCCAGCATTTT,CASSQEAGGNQPQHF
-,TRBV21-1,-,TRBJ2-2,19,TGTGCCAGCAGCAAAGTAAGGGGACTAGCGGGAGTTGGAACCGGGGAGCTGTTTTTT,CASSKVRGLAGVGTGELFF
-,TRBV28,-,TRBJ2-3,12,TGTGCCAGCAGCTACGAGGGAAGGGGGCAGTATTTT,CASSYEGRGQYF
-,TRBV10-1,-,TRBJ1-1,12,TGCGCCAGCAGTGAGTATGACGGTGAAGCTTTCTTT,CASSEYDGEAFF
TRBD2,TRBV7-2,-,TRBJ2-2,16,TGTGCCAGCAGCCCTTACGCGGGAGGGCTAGCCGGGGAGCTGTTTTTT,CASSPYAGGLAGELFF
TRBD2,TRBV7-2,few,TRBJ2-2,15,TGTGCCAGCAGCTTTAGCGGGGCGAACACCGGGGAGCTGTTTTTT,CASSFSGANTGELFF
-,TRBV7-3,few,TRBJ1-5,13,TGTGCCAGCAGTTTATCCTTCAATCAGCCCCAGCATTTT,CASSLSFNQPQHF
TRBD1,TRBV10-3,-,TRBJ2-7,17,TGTGCCATCAGTGAGTCGAAAAGACAGGGCGGATCCTCCGAGCAGTACTTC,CAISESKRQGGSSEQYF
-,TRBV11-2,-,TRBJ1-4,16,TGTGCCAGCAGCTTAGTGGTAGGTAGAGGTAATGAAAAACTGTTTTTT,CASSLVVGRGNEKLFF
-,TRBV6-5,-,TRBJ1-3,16,TGTGCCAGCAGTTACTCTGGTCACGGCTCTGGAAACACCATATATTTT,CASSYSGHGSGNTIYF
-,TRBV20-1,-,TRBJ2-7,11,TGCAGTGCTAGTATGGGGAACGAGCAGTACTTC,CSASMGNEQYF
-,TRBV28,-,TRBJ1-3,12,TGTGCCAGCAGTTTTAGGGGAAACACCATATATTTT,CASSFRGNTIYF
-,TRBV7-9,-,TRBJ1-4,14,TGTGCCAGCAGCTTTGAAGGAGCTAATGAAAAACTGTTTTTT,CASSFEGANEKLFF
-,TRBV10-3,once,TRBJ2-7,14,TGTGCCATCAGTCGTCGGGGGACAGACTACGAGCAGTACTTC,CAISRRGTDYEQYF